The clone carrying this T cell receptor (beta chain) was seen more than once but under ten times. Its antigen is still unknown. With 0 bases clipped from V and 5 bases from J, the junction kept 2 bases outside the gene matches. The CDR3 extends over 14 amino acids. Germline loops: CDR1 SGHRS, CDR2 YFSETQ. The whole isolated RNA underwent reverse transcription, so sequencing captured expressed TCRB transcripts. Data came from immunoSEQ multiplex PCR; TCRdb stores just in-frame clones and leaves some out. The sample consists of 200,000 to 250,000 clones, roughly 9.6% of them appearing once. The entry originates in a study of beta chain features in type 1 diabetes. Points from the study as a whole: The study found fewer insertions and more deletions at VDJ junctions in type 1 diabetes patients. No resolution was reached here on whether HLA type influences TCRB rearrangement.

This receptor was taken from a woman between 18 and 29 years old in good health. Sample: naive CD4+ T cells from blood. J is TRBJ2-3 and V is TRBV5-1, with 8 bases identical to TRBD1. The CDR3 reads CASSLAGGRDTQYF. CDR3 nucleotide sequence: TGCGCCAGCAGCTTGGCAGGGGGCAGAGATACGCAGTATTTT.